The subject of this entry is one TCR beta chain. Assay used: immunoSEQ multiplex PCR; TCRdb lists only in-frame clones, some missing. The sample contains about 180,000 clones, over 75% of which appear only once. Trimming shortened V by 10 bases and J by 6 bases, and 20 bases separated the two germline ends. Germline assignment: CDR1 SGHNT and CDR2 YYREEE (reference sequence). The CDR3 length is 13 residues. This sample was taken from a study of blood T cell repertoires in COVID-19. Whole-study context: Sources were T cells, B-cell-depleted T cells, or PBMCs; the material itself was cDNA or gDNA.

Material for sequencing was peripheral blood. The clonotype originates from a man aged 65 to 85 with active or convalescent COVID-19. The rearrangement links TRBV5-4 to TRBJ2-7; a weak D match, TRBD1 (7 bases). This chain's CDR3 is CAWRGRGFPEQYF. The CDR3 DNA follows: TGTGCCTGGCGGGGCAGGGGGTTCCCCGAGCAGTACTTC.